Described below is a single T cell receptor beta chain sequence and its context. The antigen this receptor binds is unknown. No base quality information exists; no much larger clone differs at one position. This specimen belongs to a study of cytomegalovirus exposure and HLA in healthy donors (dated by TCRdb to 2016 to 2017). In terms of the full investigation: According to an earlier analysis of around 600 of the donors, about 179 million T cells yielded some 120 million unique TCR beta sequences and 276 Gb of sequence data. On average, approximately 250,000 unique TCR beta nucleotide sequences were sequenced per donor among roughly 430 genotyped donors of the cohort, with roughly 18% of those sequences being non-productive. The number of donors typed differed by locus, with 629-630 for A, B, C, DRB1 and DQB1, roughly 520 for DQA1, some 570 for DPA1, and 472 for DPB1. Donor age, sex, ethnicity and CMV serostatus were compiled alongside the repertoire data. The study combined high-throughput TCR immunosequencing, statistical association of individual TCRs with disease status, and machine learning to predict cytomegalovirus infection status. All discovery cohort repertoires had been generated on a single sequencing platform. Besides the first cohort of about 730 subjects, a separate validation cohort made up of about 120 different subjects was used. Of the roughly 400 genotyped donors, 65% to 90% were placed in the genetic ancestry cluster associated with self-reported Caucasian donors. Around 330 gigabases of sequencing data and 91 million or so unique TCR sequences made up an early release that covered several hundred HLA-typed donors. HLA typing covered class I and class II loci at four-digit resolution. In a later genetic analysis, genome-wide SNP genotypes for about three fifths of the 666 donors were used, and that subset was treated as a discovery cohort. The aim of the study was to test whether cataloging public T cell receptors could identify signatures of past pathogen exposure. An earlier analysis of fewer than 750 of the donors used high-throughput TCR beta sequencing to judge whether each TCR beta V gene segment behaved as functional or pseudogenic. Rather than using new phenotypic data, the later analysis identified candidate immune exposures from TCR beta sequences and from how often those sequences occurred across donors. Because of strong linkage in the cohort, 4 to 6 DR-DQ haplotypes were treated as single units for association and clustering. A later analysis re-analyzed previously published TCR beta repertoires from 550 to 700 donors and added high-resolution HLA genotyping to study TCR occurrence patterns. The study used immunosequencing to profile the T cell repertoires of approximately 690 subjects and linked those repertoires to cytomegalovirus serostatus. What the authors observed across the whole study: Across donors, most TCR sequences were observed very rarely, whereas some public TCRs were present in many individuals. In a later analysis, the rate of TCR association differed among HLA loci, with DRB1 alleles having the most associated TCRs and HLA-C alleles having the fewest. Cytomegalovirus status was reported to be diagnosed by the classifier with high specificity and sensitivity in both the original and validation cohorts. Assigning TCR associations to individual alleles was difficult when HLA alleles, especially DR and DQ, strongly co-occurred. A cluster of highly shared sequence variants was judged likely to represent a technical artifact of the sequencing pipeline. A further reported finding was that TCR beta sequences accurately predicted the HLA-A and HLA-B alleles for most subjects in the first cohort. The only immune exposure information available for the cohort was CMV serostatus. In vitro tests confirmed that a few of the cytomegalovirus-associated TCR beta chains recognize cytomegalovirus antigens. In a later genetic analysis, fewer N-insertions in productive TCRs were reported among donors in an Asian-associated ancestry cluster than the 666-donor mean. According to a later analysis, most CMV-associated TCR beta chains appeared to be HLA-restricted, and the HLA associations seemed to be driven largely by CMV exposure. This cohort had only TCR beta chains sequenced, and the lack of alpha or paired-chain data limited which features could be detected. At a false discovery rate of 0.05, a later analysis linked approximately 18,000 TCR beta sequences to specific HLA alleles. The presence/absence analyses assumed that sequencing depth was roughly uniform across donors, and that assumption may not be true. Around 16 rarely observed V segments, including chromosome 9 orphons, were excluded from the earlier analysis of several hundred of the donors because counts were too low. In a later analysis, several top co-occurrence clusters were reported to appear linked to parvovirus B19, influenza, CMV and Epstein-Barr virus. Correlated functional status among segregating V segments might be attributable to linkage disequilibrium, but an unknown experimental factor could not be ruled out. Because some donors lacked HLA typing at each locus, the association tests relied only on the typed subset. An association between a missense DCLRE1C variant and V-gene and J-gene trimming of TCR beta chains was found in a later genetic analysis and replicated in an independent cohort. In a later analysis, HLA-associated TCR beta chains were found to be more clonally expanded and to have lower generation probabilities than equally common non-associated chains. Broadly in line with IMGT annotations, most TCR beta V segments showed up in productive rearrangements about 87% or about 30% of the time in an earlier analysis of a few hundred of the donors. In the study, approximately 160 TCR beta chains were listed as associated with cytomegalovirus. According to the authors, the approach could potentially be generalized to other disease states and immunological phenotypes.

The cohort consisted of 600 or so healthy bone marrow donors. At the time of sampling, all cohort members were nominally healthy, though unrecorded immune exposures were likely present. The donor tested CMV seronegative, placing the donor among the roughly 350 seronegative members of the cohort. Each donor provided a peripheral blood sample, and peripheral blood mononuclear cells were used for TCR beta sequencing. The Qiagen DNeasy Blood Extraction Kit was used to extract genomic DNA from the blood cell samples. Library preparation was by the immunoSEQ multiplex PCR assay. For the multiplex PCR, a mixture combining 60 forward primers for TCR Vbeta segments and 13 reverse primers for TCR Jbeta segments was used. A multiplex PCR assay on genomic DNA amplified the CDR3 region of rearranged TCR beta genes. The amplified TCR beta libraries were sequenced on the Illumina HiSeq System as 87-base-pair reads. On the authors' methods: A later analysis tallied 80 million to 95 million unique TCR beta chains across the 600 to 700 repertoires, and about 10 million of those chains were shared by two or more donors. A nearest-neighbor algorithm error-corrected the raw reads and collapsed the reads into unique sequences, merging closely related sequences to remove PCR and sequencing errors. CDR3 sequences were aligned to IMGT reference sequences to assign V, D and J gene segments. Each retained sequence needed at least a six-nucleotide match to both a V gene segment and a J gene segment. A rearrangement counted as productive if the CDR3 had no stop codons and remained in frame with V and J, and every other rearrangement counted as non-productive. Following IMGT convention, CDR3 was defined as the stretch from the second conserved V-encoded cysteine to the conserved J-encoded phenylalanine. The earlier analysis of a few hundred of the donors excluded sequences that lacked an unambiguous match to a single V gene segment. An earlier analysis of approximately 590 of the donors classified V segments as functional when productive rearrangements were above 56.7% and as segregating when the standard deviation between donors was above 5%. A statistical classification framework was developed to diagnose cytomegalovirus status using the catalog of TCR beta chain sequences. In a later analysis, TCR nucleotide sequences were compared against IMGT/GENE-DB human TR gene sequences so that V and J genes could be assigned. Using the TCRdist pipeline, a later analysis assigned CDR3 sequences along with most-parsimonious VDJ recombination scenarios. In a later analysis, each TCR beta chain was defined by its CDR3 amino acid sequence together with its V-gene family, and reads lacking a unique V-gene family were excluded. As a way to deal with suspected cross-contamination and a sequencing artifact, a later analysis dropped 450 to 600 nucleotide sequences that were highly shared and had low generation probability. In a later analysis, a clonal expansion index for each public chain was calculated from normalized within-repertoire ranks of inferred template counts. In a later analysis, generation probabilities were computed using a VDJ recombination model fitted to out-of-frame rearrangements, and the results were checked against IGoR. Hypergeometric tests were used in a later analysis to score TCR-TCR, TCR-HLA and TCR-CMV co-occurrence, with a repertoire-size bias correction applied to the TCR pairs. To estimate false discovery rates, a later analysis permuted the HLA or CMV assignments 20 times. In a later analysis, co-occurring TCRs were grouped using DBSCAN, and TCRdist sequence similarity was added for clustering within HLA-allele-positive subsets. Repertoires with fewer than 30,000 or more than 120,000 public chains, plus five repertoires with anomalous nucleotide sharing, were excluded from co-occurrence clustering. Entries here come from immuneACCESS through TCRdb and include only in-frame sequences with V and J called. Some clones fail to appear in such tables; in the studies checked, an unresolved V gene covers under half of the shortfall, and the cause of the remainder is unknown. D and trimming come from the DNA, and the V and J calls and clone size come from that table. The sample table records 110,000 to 150,000 clones; 65% to 80% of these occur just once. The top ten constitute about 3.7% of the sample.

Sequencing was carried out using PBMCs. This clonotype was obtained from a male donor in good health and CMV-seronegative.

Here the CDR3 is given as CASSYGQMNTEAFF. Read as DNA, the sequence is TGTGCCAGCAGCTACGGACAGATGAACACTGAAGCTTTCTTT. The chain employs TRBV14 and TRBJ1-1; a tentative D match to TRBD1 spans 6 bases. Looking up the germline V gene yields CDR1 SGHDN and CDR2 FVKESK. Spanning cysteine to phenylalanine, the CDR3 consists of 14 amino acids. Left in the record is the CDR3 DNA by itself, 42 bases read in frame from the first base. Deletion took 5 bases off V and 0 bases off J, with a span of 10 bases between the germline ends. Full variable domain (CDR3 extended with the reference TRBV14 and TRBJ1-1 proteins): EAGVTQFPSHSVIEKGQTVTLRCDPISGHDNLYWYRRVMGKEIKFLLHFVKESKQDESGMPNNRFLAERTGGTYSTLKVQPAELEDSGVYFCASSYGQMNTEAFFGQGTRLTVV.